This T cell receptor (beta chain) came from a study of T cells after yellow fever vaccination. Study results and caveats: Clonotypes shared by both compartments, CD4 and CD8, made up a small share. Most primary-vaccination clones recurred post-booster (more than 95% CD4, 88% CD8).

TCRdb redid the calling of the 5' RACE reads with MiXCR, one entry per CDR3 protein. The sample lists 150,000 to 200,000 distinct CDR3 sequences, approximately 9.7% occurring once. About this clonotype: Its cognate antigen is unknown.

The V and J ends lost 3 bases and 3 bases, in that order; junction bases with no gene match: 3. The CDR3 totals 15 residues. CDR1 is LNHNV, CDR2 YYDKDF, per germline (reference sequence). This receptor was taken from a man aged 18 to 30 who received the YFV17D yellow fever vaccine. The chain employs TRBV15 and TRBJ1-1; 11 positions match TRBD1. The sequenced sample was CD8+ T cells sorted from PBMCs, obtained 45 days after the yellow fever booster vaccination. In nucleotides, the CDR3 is TGTGCCACCAGCAGGGACAGGGGGCTGGACACTGAAGCTTTCTTT. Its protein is CATSRDRGLDTEAFF. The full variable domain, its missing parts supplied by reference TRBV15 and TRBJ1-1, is DAMVIQNPRYQVTQFGKPVTLSCSQTLNHNVMYWYQQKSSQAPKLLFHYYDKDFNNEADTPDNFQSRRPNTSFCFLDIRSPGLGDTAMYLCATSRDRGLDTEAFFGQGTRLTVV.